This TCR beta chain was sequenced during a study of regulatory T cells in long-lasting Graves disease (dated by TCRdb to the early 2020s). Study-level background: Persistent Graves' disease was defined as persistently positive TSH receptor autoantibodies together with antithyroid drug treatment for over 5 years. Persistent Graves' disease patients were compared with newly diagnosed Graves' disease patients by peripheral blood TCR sequencing and RNA sequencing. The study was registered as a clinical trial and conducted in China. A total of some 33 samples were covered by TCR sequencing, comprising some 13 persistent and about 20 newly diagnosed Graves' disease patients. On average, persistent Graves' disease patients in the clinical cohort had been on antithyroid drugs for roughly 11 years. Findings and caveats that apply to the study as a whole: Because the primary lesion, thyroid tissue, could not be accessed, the study looked at peripheral blood alone. Compared with newly diagnosed patients, persistent Graves' disease patients had lower TCR Shannon entropy and fewer highly expanded clones, which suggests clonal expansion. Preferential use of TRBV28, TRBJ1-2 and TRBJ2-5 was observed in persistent disease, whereas TRBV20-1 and TRBJ2-1 were favored in newly diagnosed disease. The small sample size was acknowledged by the authors as a limitation that may reduce accuracy. Only the TCR beta chain was sequenced and analyzed. A larger number of public clonotypes was shared among persistent patients (around 2,700) than among newly diagnosed patients (more than 850).

The receptor library was made with multiplex PCR. For sequencing, an Illumina HiSeq 4000 was employed. iRepertoire HTBI primers and Arm-PCR amplification of CDR3 regions were used to construct TCR beta libraries. Before sequencing, the PCR products underwent gel purification. Per the original workflow: Gene usage analysis of CDR3 amino acid clonotypes relied on the 55 to 80 TRBV and 13 to 15 TRBJ segments identified across samples. COPE and FqMerger were used to merge filtered high-quality paired reads into contigs. BLAST was used to align contigs to IMGT TRBV, TRBD and TRBJ reference genes, and CDR3 was defined according to IMGT. Highly expanded clones were defined as clonotypes with a frequency above 0.1%. Shannon entropy was used to measure repertoire diversity, and the Gini coefficient was used to measure V-J evenness. Public clonotypes were defined as clonotypes shared by more than one individual. The raw public reads went through TCRdb reprocessing: fastp at Q25, MiXCR clone calling, in-frame beta chains kept. Entries that share a CDR3 protein sequence are merged under the most common genes and DNA. V and J calls and clone size were set by TCRdb, not the authors. A total of approximately 360,000 distinct CDR3 sequences appear in this sample, about 23% of them only once. About 29% of the sample is held by the ten biggest clonotypes.

The intended sense of this specimen's time point label: persistent/refractory GD, antithyroid drugs over 5 years with positive TRAb. RNA was extracted from PBMCs in TRIzol for both TCR sequencing and RNA sequencing. Graves' disease was diagnosed according to American Thyroid Association guidelines. Patients for the study were recruited at an endocrinology department in Xi'an, China. From each patient, approximately 9.9 milliliters of peripheral blood was collected into an EDTA anticoagulant tube. Ficoll Paque Plus density gradient separation was used to isolate PBMCs, and no further T cell sorting was done. An Agilent 2100 Bioanalyzer and agarose gel were used to check RNA quality, while a NanoDrop 2000 measured RNA concentration. Trimming takes 0 bases from V and 10 bases from J, and the germline ends sit 19 bases apart. CDR1 and CDR2 are read off the germline V gene as SGHTA and FQGNSA. The CDR3 holds 17 amino acids from the cysteine to the phenylalanine. Of all the DNA, just the CDR3 is kept, 51 bases in frame from base 1.

This clonotype has at least ten counts. Its antigen is currently not known. There are no base qualities to consult, and no much larger clone falls within one base. The sequences come from peripheral blood mononuclear cells (PBMCs), collected when the disease was refractory, from a patient treated with antithyroid drugs. The rearranged chain carries TRBV7-2 and TRBJ1-6; the best D guess is TRBD1, with 5 bases matching. This TCR was recovered from a middle-aged woman with Graves disease. Donor details come from another sample of the same person, matched by shared clones. The DNA is TGTGCCAGCAGCTTAGCTCGGGCCGGGGCCGTCCGCTCACCCCTCCACTTT. It translates as CASSLARAGAVRSPLHF.